Here is one T cell receptor (beta chain) with its context. Its target is unknown. Germline V CDR1 and CDR2: SEHNR, FQNEAQ (reference sequence). The CDR3 covers 12 residues. Trimming cost V 3 bases and J 10 bases, with 9 bases left between them. The PCR ran on 60 Vbeta and 13 Jbeta primers. Clones were read by immunoSEQ multiplex PCR, and TCRdb kept only the in-frame ones, dropping some. In the table there are about 98,000 clones, around 67% of which are singletons. This sample is drawn from a study of cytomegalovirus exposure and HLA in healthy donors. Background on the study: Earlier work reported 110 million or so unique TCR beta sequences from about 170 million T cells.

The study, taken as a whole, reports: According to a later analysis, most TCR beta chains associated with CMV appeared HLA-restricted.

This TCR came from a man over 45 in good health and CMV-seronegative. Sequencing was carried out using PBMCs. This sequence joins TRBV7-9 and TRBJ2-2; D not resolved. CDR3 amino acids: CASSLLGEELFF. The CDR3 coding sequence is TGTGCCAGCAGCTTGTTGGGCGAGGAGCTGTTTTTT.